The 29 T cell receptor beta chains reported below all come from one sample, sequenced in a study of blood T cell repertoires in COVID-19. The method was immunoSEQ multiplex PCR; TCRdb's version includes in-frame clones alone and lacks a portion of them. In the table there are under 350,000 clones, about 86% of which are singletons. The sample was PBMCs or T cells enriched from blood (not recorded which). The receptors originated from a woman in her forties with acute COVID-19.

The chain employs TRBV27 and TRBJ1-1; tentative D call: TRBD1 (5 bases). Germline CDR1 MNHEY, CDR2 SMNVEV (reference sequence). The CDR3 runs to 13 residues. With 4 bases removed from V and 4 bases from J, the gap between germline ends came to 10 bases. The CDR3 DNA reads as TGTGCCAGCAGTTGGGGGGTGGGCACTGAAGCTTTCTTT. Translated, it gives CASSWGVGTEAFF.

V and J are TRBV5-1 and TRBJ1-1, with D possibly TRBD1 on 6 matching bases. Trimming left V 2 bases short and J 3 bases short, with 11 bases between. CDR1 is SGHRS and CDR2 is YFSETQ in the germline V gene. This CDR3 has 14 amino acids. This chain's CDR3 is CASSLTGRDTEAFF. Here the CDR3 DNA reads TGCGCCAGCAGCTTAACAGGGCGGGACACTGAAGCTTTCTTT.

This clone was recorded once. This chain links TRBV29-1 with TRBJ2-3; TRBD1 might be the D (5 bases). The length of the CDR3 is 13 residues. V was cut by 5 bases and J by 2 bases, with 11 bases left in between. CDR1 and CDR2 from the germline V gene are SQVTM and ANQGSEA. The CDR3 protein is CSVRQRLTDTQYF. CDR3 DNA: TGCAGCGTTCGACAGAGACTCACAGATACGCAGTATTTT.

V usage is TRBV9 and J usage is TRBJ2-7; a possible D gene is TRBD1 (5 bases). This CDR3 comprises 13 residues. Trimming left V 0 bases short and J 7 bases short, with 11 bases between. Per the germline V gene, CDR1 is SGDLS and CDR2 is YYNGEE. CDR3 DNA: TGTGCCAGCAGCGTAGCTCCAGGGTTAGAGCAGTACTTC. Protein sequence: CASSVAPGLEQYF.

The genes are TRBV12-3 or TRBV12-4 and TRBJ1-2; D is unclear. This CDR3 has 13 amino acids. Trimming cost V 3 bases and J 7 bases, with 12 bases left between them. CDR3 nucleotide sequence: TGTGCCAGCAGTTTTGTGAGGGAAGCTGGCTACACCTTC. It codes for CASSFVREAGYTF.

The chain links TRBV9 to TRBJ2-7; D gene ambiguous. The CDR3 contains 14 residues. The V end was cut by 0 bases, the J end by 0 bases, with 7 bases between. CDR1 and CDR2 from the germline V gene are SGDLS and YYNGEE. CDR3 sequence (DNA): TGTGCCAGCAGCGTAGAGCCGTCCTCCTACGAGCAGTACTTC. It yields the protein CASSVEPSSYEQYF.

This chain links TRBV7-2 with TRBJ1-5, with 8 nucleotides matching TRBD1. Trimming removed 3 bases from V and 4 bases from J; junction bases left unmatched: 5. This CDR3 has 15 amino acids. CDR1 and CDR2 from the germline V gene are SGHTA and FQGNSA. DNA of the CDR3: TGTGCCAGCAGCTTGGCAGGGGGCGCGAATCAGCCCCAGCATTTT. Its protein is CASSLAGGANQPQHF.

The rearrangement uses TRBV4-2 and TRBJ2-7, with TRBD2 identical over 11 bases. With V trimmed by 4 bases and J by 5 bases, 10 bases remained unmatched. This CDR3 comprises 16 residues. CDR1 and CDR2 (germline): LGHNA, YNFKEQ. In nucleotides, the CDR3 is TGTGCCAGCAGCCCCTCAGGAACTAGCGGGGGCCACGAGCAGTACTTC. Its protein is CASSPSGTSGGHEQYF.

The rearrangement links TRBV19 to TRBJ1-2, with 9 bases fitting TRBD1. Unmatched junction bases numbered 12, after V lost 7 bases and J lost 6 bases. This CDR3 spans 15 amino acids. CDR1 LNHDA and CDR2 SQIVND come from the germline V gene (reference sequence). The DNA for the CDR3 is TGTGCCAGTATTCCGTCCGGGACAGGGTCTCATGGCTACACCTTC. Its translation: CASIPSGTGSHGYTF.

The gene calls are TRBV9 and TRBJ2-1; weak D call: TRBD2 (5 bases). The CDR3 extends over 15 amino acids. The V gene lost 0 bases and the J gene lost 7 bases, with 14 bases spanning the gap. Germline V gives CDR1 SGDLS, CDR2 YYNGEE. The CDR3 loop reads CASSVGANGVNEQFF. Here the CDR3 DNA reads TGTGCCAGCAGCGTAGGGGCTAACGGGGTAAATGAGCAGTTCTTC. Combining the CDR3 with reference TRBV9 and TRBJ2-1 gives the whole variable domain DSGVTQTPKHLITATGQRVTLRCSPRSGDLSVYWYQQSLDQGLQFLIQYYNGEERAKGNILERFSAQQFPDLHSELNLSSLELGDSALYFCASSVGANGVNEQFFGPGTRLTVL.

The chain uses TRBV3-1 (or the pseudogene TRBV3-2) and TRBJ2-6; D perhaps matches TRBD2 (5 bases). Between the trimmed V and J ends, which lost 0 bases and 4 bases, there was a span of 16 bases. The CDR3 sequence is 18 residues long. CDR1 LGHDT and CDR2 YNNKEL come from the germline V gene (reference sequence). CDR3 bases: TGTGCCAGCAGCCAAGAAGGTACCCGGGAAGCCGGGGCCAACGTCCTGACTTTC. Translation: CASSQEGTREAGANVLTF.

This clone has only a few counts. V is TRBV29-1 and J is TRBJ2-7, with a possible D match to TRBD1 (6 bases). The CDR3 is 11 residues long. Trimming shortened V by 3 bases and J by 9 bases, and 12 bases separated the two germline ends. Germline V gene sequence: CDR1 SQVTM, CDR2 ANQGSEA. The DNA for the CDR3 is TGCAGCGTTGATGGGGACAACGGGCAGTACTTC. This gives the protein CSVDGDNGQYF.

V usage is TRBV7-3 and J usage is TRBJ1-6; D uncertain. Germline V gives CDR1 SGHTA, CDR2 FQGTGA. V lost 1 base to trimming and J lost 10 bases, with 11 bases between them. The CDR3 runs 14 residues. CDR3 nucleotide sequence: TGTGCCAGCAGCTTAAGTTCGCCGGGGTCACCCCTCCACTTT. Amino acids: CASSLSSPGSPLHF.

The CDR3 here is CASSVEDSRTYEQYF. In nucleotides, the CDR3 is TGTGCCAGCAGCGTAGAAGACTCGCGGACCTACGAGCAGTACTTC. The genes are TRBV9 and TRBJ2-7, with D unresolved. Germline CDR1 reads SGDLS; CDR2 reads YYNGEE. Trimming cost V 0 bases and J 2 bases, with 12 bases left between them. The CDR3 has 15 residues. Using reference TRBV9 and TRBJ2-7 for the parts outside the CDR3, the full variable domain is DSGVTQTPKHLITATGQRVTLRCSPRSGDLSVYWYQQSLDQGLQFLIQYYNGEERAKGNILERFSAQQFPDLHSELNLSSLELGDSALYFCASSVEDSRTYEQYFGPGTRLTVT.

This chain uses TRBV27 with TRBJ1-5, with 8 positions matching TRBD1. The CDR3 loop spans 16 amino acids. The V gene end was trimmed by 6 bases and the J gene end by 0 bases; junction bases not matched to a gene: 7. Germline assignment: CDR1 MNHEY and CDR2 SMNVEV (reference sequence). CDR3 sequence: CASRYTGGDSNQPQHF. The DNA of the CDR3 is TGTGCCAGCAGGTATACAGGGGGGGATAGCAATCAGCCCCAGCATTTT.

V is TRBV4-1 and J is TRBJ2-1; 11 nucleotides agree with TRBD2. This CDR3 has 16 amino acids. In germline, CDR1 is MGHRA, CDR2 YSYEKL. V was pared by 3 bases and J by 8 bases, with 9 bases of the junction left unmatched. The DNA for the CDR3 is TGCGCCAGCAGCCAGACTTTTAGCGGGAGGGGCGATGAGCAGTTCTTC. This codes for CASSQTFSGRGDEQFF.

This clone appeared a single time. J is TRBJ1-2 and V is TRBV5-4; D is possibly TRBD1 (6 bases). The V gene lost 4 bases and the J gene lost 3 bases, with 10 bases spanning the gap. CDR3 size: 13 residues. Germline CDR1 SGHNT, CDR2 YYREEE (reference sequence). For the CDR3, the DNA is TGTGCCAGCAGCACGACAGGCCACTATGGCTACACCTTC. This codes for CASSTTGHYGYTF.

This clone was observed many times. CDR3 nucleotide sequence: TGTGCCAGCAGCCTCCGTTGGAGGGGCAACATAGGCAATGAGCAGTTCTTC. This codes for CASSLRWRGNIGNEQFF. This sequence joins TRBV3-1 (or the pseudogene TRBV3-2) and TRBJ2-1; maybe TRBD2 (6 bases). V shed 4 bases and J shed 6 bases, with 22 bases lying between them. The CDR3 consists of 17 residues. Germline lookup yields CDR1 LGHDT and CDR2 YNNKEL (reference sequence).

This rearrangement joins TRBV2 to TRBJ2-4, with D tentatively TRBD1 (5 bases). V shed 3 bases and J shed 1 base, with 19 bases lying between them. The CDR3 totals 18 residues. Per germline, CDR1 SNHLY and CDR2 FYNNEI. The CDR3 sequence is CASSDWDTGGMAKNIQYF. Here the CDR3 DNA reads TGTGCCAGCAGTGATTGGGATACAGGTGGTATGGCCAAAAACATTCAGTACTTC.

The rearrangement links TRBV10-3 to TRBJ1-2, with 9 bases lining up with TRBD1. Germline V gene data show CDR1 as ENHRY and CDR2 as SYGVKD. With 6 bases clipped from V and 1 base from J, the junction kept 6 bases outside the gene matches. The CDR3 has 15 amino acids. CDR3: CAIRTGGGGNYGYTF. The CDR3 region has the DNA TGTGCCATCAGGACAGGGGGAGGAGGTAACTATGGCTACACCTTC.

The gene calls are TRBV5-1 and TRBJ2-5; D might be TRBD1 (7 bases). CDR3 size: 18 residues. CDR1 is SGHRS and CDR2 is YFSETQ in the germline V gene. The ends were cut back, 6 bases at V and 7 bases at J, with 31 bases in the middle. This CDR3 is CASTTSPTSGTAGGTQYF. The CDR3 nucleotides are TGCGCCAGCACCACCTCCCCGACCTCCGGGACAGCCGGGGGGACCCAGTACTTC.

The V gene is TRBV6-5, the J gene TRBJ2-1, with 8 bases aligning to TRBD2. V lost 4 bases to trimming and J lost 9 bases; unmatched junction nucleotides: 8. This CDR3 has 14 amino acids. The V gene's germline CDR1 is MNHEY and CDR2 SVGAGI. The CDR3 bases are TGTGCCAGCAGTTCGGTAGCGGGACCCCGTGAGCAGTTCTTC. Its translation is CASSSVAGPREQFF.

This chain links TRBV27 with TRBJ2-2; 7 bases agree with TRBD2. The V segment lost 5 bases and the J segment 0 bases; nucleotides outside the gene matches: 6. This CDR3 has 16 residues. CDR1 is MNHEY, CDR2 SMNVEV, per germline (reference sequence). The CDR3 reads CASSPQGTTNTGELFF. The DNA of the CDR3 is TGTGCCAGCAGTCCCCAAGGGACTACGAACACCGGGGAGCTGTTTTTT.

The V call is TRBV27, the J call TRBJ1-1, with 9 bases matching TRBD1. CDR3 length equals 14 residues. Germline V gene data show CDR1 as MNHEY and CDR2 as SMNVEV (reference sequence). V lost 5 bases and J lost 5; bases outside the gene matches: 6. The chain's CDR3 is CASSTKTGGTEAFF. CDR3 sequence (DNA): TGTGCCAGCAGTACAAAGACAGGGGGTACTGAAGCTTTCTTT.

In the case of this clone: The same CDR3 can be traced to other DNA sequences in this sample. The chain recombines TRBV19 with TRBJ2-7, with TRBD2 matching 8 bases. Trimming at V came to 2 bases and at J to 3 bases, leaving 3 bases not matched to a gene. The CDR3 is 14 amino acids. CDR1 and CDR2 (germline): LNHDA, SQIVND (reference sequence). As DNA, the CDR3 is TGTGCCAGTAGTATAAGACTAGCGAACTACGAGCAGTACTTC. This codes for CASSIRLANYEQYF.

This chain links TRBV5-6 with TRBJ2-7; D ambiguous. The ends were cut back, 1 base at V and 4 bases at J, with 6 bases in the middle. The CDR3 consists of 12 residues. Germline V CDR1 and CDR2: SGHDT, YYEEEE. The CDR3 sequence is CASSLSAYEQYF. DNA of the CDR3: TGTGCCAGCAGCTTGTCCGCGTACGAGCAGTACTTC.

The chain uses TRBV24-1 and TRBJ2-3; 10 bases match TRBD2. V gave up 4 bases and J gave up 1 base; unmatched junction bases: 7. CDR3 size: 17 residues. Per germline, CDR1 KGHDR and CDR2 SFDVKD. CDR3 protein: CATSDKTLAGGTDTQYF. CDR3 bases: TGTGCCACCAGTGACAAGACCCTAGCGGGGGGCACAGATACGCAGTATTTT.

J is TRBJ1-6 and V is TRBV6-5; a possible D gene is TRBD1 (5 bases). Trimming removed 2 bases from V and 7 bases from J, with 9 bases in between. The CDR3 totals 14 residues. CDR1 is MNHEY and CDR2 is SVGAGI in the germline V gene. Written as DNA, the CDR3 is TGTGCCAGCAGTTACATTGGGGGGAATTCACCCCTCCACTTT. Its translation is CASSYIGGNSPLHF.

The J gene is TRBJ2-7, the V gene TRBV4-2; TRBD2 matches at 12 bases. Germline V gene data show CDR1 as LGHNA and CDR2 as YNFKEQ. The V and J ends lost 2 bases and 4 bases, in that order; junction bases with no gene match: 9. The CDR3 covers 17 residues. CDR3 residues: CASSQIASGTSGYEQYF. CDR3 nucleotide sequence: TGTGCCAGCAGCCAAATTGCATCCGGGACTAGCGGGTACGAGCAGTACTTC.